A single sample gave rise to the 5 T cell receptor beta chains below, sequenced in a study of cytomegalovirus exposure and HLA in healthy donors. Use of 60 Vbeta and 13 Jbeta primers characterized the PCR. Generated by immunoSEQ multiplex PCR, the TCRdb table keeps only in-frame clones and is missing some. The data contain roughly 97,000 clones, around a tenth of them singletons. Specimen: PBMCs. The receptors stem from a man aged 45-65 years in good health and CMV-seropositive.

This clone was seen a few times. This CDR3 is also generated by other DNA sequences in the sample. The chain employs TRBV6-5 and TRBJ2-7; 7 bases match TRBD1. Trimming at V came to 5 bases and at J to 2 bases, leaving 3 bases not matched to a gene. This CDR3 comprises 13 residues. Germline V CDR1 and CDR2: MNHEY, SVGAGI. CDR3: CASSTGTAYEQYF. The CDR3 nucleotides read TGTGCCAGCAGTACAGGGACAGCCTACGAGCAGTACTTC.

This chain joins TRBV5-8 and TRBJ2-7; 7 bases map to TRBD2. Germline values: CDR1 SGHTS, CDR2 YDEGEE. There are 16 residues in the CDR3. Trimming at V came to 4 bases and at J to 0 bases, leaving 10 bases not matched to a gene. CDR3 sequence reads: CASSQASGRGSYEQYF. The DNA of the CDR3 is TGTGCCAGCAGCCAGGCCTCAGGGAGGGGCTCCTACGAGCAGTACTTC.

This clone showed up just a few times. The J gene is TRBJ2-1, the V gene TRBV5-1; 9 bases are a match to TRBD2. Losses at the gene ends were 0 bases for V and 12 bases for J; bases not matched to a gene: 1. There are 12 residues in the CDR3. The germline CDR1 and CDR2 sequences are SGHRS and YFSETQ. The CDR3 nucleotides are TGCGCCAGCAGCTTGGGCGGGGGGGGGCAGTTCTTC. This encodes CASSLGGGGQFF. The full variable domain, with the rest looked up from reference TRBV5-1 and TRBJ2-1, is KAGVTQTPRYLIKTRGQQVTLSCSPISGHRSVSWYQQTPGQGLQFLFEYFSETQRNKGNFPGRFSGRQFSNSRSEMNVSTLELGDSALYLCASSLGGGGQFFGPGTRLTVL.

The sample holds a few counts of this clone. The chain joins TRBV2 to TRBJ2-1; no definite D call. Trimming removed 5 bases from V and 8 bases from J, with 16 bases in between. There are 14 residues in the CDR3. The germline V gene has CDR1 SNHLY and CDR2 FYNNEI. The DNA of the CDR3 is TGTGCCAGCAGTCGACTGTCCTCCCTGGATGAGCAGTTCTTC. Translation gives CASSRLSSLDEQFF.

The chain is built from TRBV28 and TRBJ2-7; 8 bases align to TRBD2. Per the germline V gene, CDR1 is MDHEN and CDR2 is SYDVKM. The J segment lost 7 bases and the V segment lost 5 bases, leaving 13 bases of the junction unmatched. The CDR3 runs to 15 residues. CDR3 amino acids: CASSPPTAVAGEQYF. In DNA, the CDR3 is TGTGCCAGCAGTCCGCCTACAGCGGTAGCGGGGGAGCAGTACTTC.